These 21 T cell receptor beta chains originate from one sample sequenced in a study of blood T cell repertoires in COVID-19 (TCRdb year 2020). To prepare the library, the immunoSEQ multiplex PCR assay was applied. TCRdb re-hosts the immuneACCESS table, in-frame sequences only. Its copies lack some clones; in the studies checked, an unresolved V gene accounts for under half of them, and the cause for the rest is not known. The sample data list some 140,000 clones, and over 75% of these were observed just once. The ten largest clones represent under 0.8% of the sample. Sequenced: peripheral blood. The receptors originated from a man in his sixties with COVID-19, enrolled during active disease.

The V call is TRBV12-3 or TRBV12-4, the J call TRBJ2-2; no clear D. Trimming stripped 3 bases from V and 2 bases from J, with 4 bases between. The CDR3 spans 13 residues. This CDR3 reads CASSLSNTGELFF. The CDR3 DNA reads TGTGCCAGCAGTTTGTCTAACACCGGGGAGCTGTTTTTT.

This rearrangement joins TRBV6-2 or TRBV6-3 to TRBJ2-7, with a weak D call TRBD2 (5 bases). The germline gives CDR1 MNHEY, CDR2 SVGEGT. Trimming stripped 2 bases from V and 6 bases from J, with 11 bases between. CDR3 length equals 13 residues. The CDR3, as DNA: TGTGCCAGCAGTTACCGCCTAGCTGGCGAGCAGTACTTC. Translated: CASSYRLAGEQYF.

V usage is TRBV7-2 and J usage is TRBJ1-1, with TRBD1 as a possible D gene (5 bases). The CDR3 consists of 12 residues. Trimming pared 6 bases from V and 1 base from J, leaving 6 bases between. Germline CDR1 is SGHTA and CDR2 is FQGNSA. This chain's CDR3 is CASSQGNTEAFF. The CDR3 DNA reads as TGTGCCAGCAGTCAGGGGAACACTGAAGCTTTCTTT.

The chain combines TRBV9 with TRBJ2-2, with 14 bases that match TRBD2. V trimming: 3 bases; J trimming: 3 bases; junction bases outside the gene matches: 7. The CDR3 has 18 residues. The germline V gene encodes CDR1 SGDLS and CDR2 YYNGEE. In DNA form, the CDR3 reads TGTGCCAGCAGCGGGGGGACTAGCGGGAGAGTACACACCGGGGAGCTGTTTTTT. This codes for CASSGGTSGRVHTGELFF.

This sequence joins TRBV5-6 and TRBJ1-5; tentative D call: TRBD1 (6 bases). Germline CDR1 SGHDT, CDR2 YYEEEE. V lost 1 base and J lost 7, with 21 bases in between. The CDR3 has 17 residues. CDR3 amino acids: CASSLRAGGGPSQPQHF. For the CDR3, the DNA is TGTGCCAGCAGCTTGCGGGCGGGGGGCGGACCAAGCCAGCCCCAGCATTTT.

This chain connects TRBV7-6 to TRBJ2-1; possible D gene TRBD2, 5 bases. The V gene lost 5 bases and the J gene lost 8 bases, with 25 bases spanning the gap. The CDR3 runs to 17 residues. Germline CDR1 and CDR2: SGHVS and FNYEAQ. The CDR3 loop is CASSPAGLVGMSDEQFF. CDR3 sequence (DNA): TGTGCCAGCAGCCCCGCGGGCCTAGTGGGGATGAGCGATGAGCAGTTCTTC.

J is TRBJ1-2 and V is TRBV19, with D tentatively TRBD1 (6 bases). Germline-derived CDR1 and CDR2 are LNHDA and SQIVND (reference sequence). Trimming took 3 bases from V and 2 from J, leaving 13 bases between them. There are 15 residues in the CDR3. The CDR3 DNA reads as TGTGCCAGTAGTATCGACAGGACACGAAACTATGGCTACACCTTC. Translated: CASSIDRTRNYGYTF.

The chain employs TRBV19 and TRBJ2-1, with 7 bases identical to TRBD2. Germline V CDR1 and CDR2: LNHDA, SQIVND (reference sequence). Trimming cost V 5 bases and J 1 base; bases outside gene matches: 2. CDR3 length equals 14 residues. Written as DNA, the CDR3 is TGTGCCAGTAGTTGGGGGGGGTCCTACAATGAGCAGTTCTTC. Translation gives CASSWGGSYNEQFF.

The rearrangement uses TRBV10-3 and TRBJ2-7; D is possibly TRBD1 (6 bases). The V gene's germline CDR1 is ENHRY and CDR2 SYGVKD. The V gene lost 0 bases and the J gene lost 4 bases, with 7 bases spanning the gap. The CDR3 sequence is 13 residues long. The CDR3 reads CAISESRGYEQYF. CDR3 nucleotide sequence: TGTGCCATCAGTGAGTCCAGGGGATACGAGCAGTACTTC.

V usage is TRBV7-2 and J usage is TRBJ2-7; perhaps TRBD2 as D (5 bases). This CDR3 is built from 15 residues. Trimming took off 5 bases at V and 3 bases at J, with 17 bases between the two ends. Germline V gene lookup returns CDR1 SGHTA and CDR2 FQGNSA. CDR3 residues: CASSAAGKRYYEQYF. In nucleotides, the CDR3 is TGTGCCAGCAGCGCTGCCGGGAAGAGGTACTACGAGCAGTACTTC.

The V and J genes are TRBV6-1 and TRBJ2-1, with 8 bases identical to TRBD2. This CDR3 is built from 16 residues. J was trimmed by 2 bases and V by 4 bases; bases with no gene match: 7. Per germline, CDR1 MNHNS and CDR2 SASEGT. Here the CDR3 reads CASSGAGLAPYNEQFF. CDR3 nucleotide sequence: TGTGCCAGCAGTGGTGCCGGACTAGCCCCCTACAATGAGCAGTTCTTC.

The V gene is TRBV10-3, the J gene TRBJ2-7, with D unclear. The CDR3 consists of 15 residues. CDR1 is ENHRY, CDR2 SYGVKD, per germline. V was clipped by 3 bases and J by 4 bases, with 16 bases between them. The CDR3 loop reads CAISDPTENLYEQYF. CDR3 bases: TGTGCCATCAGTGACCCAACAGAAAACCTTTACGAGCAGTACTTC.

For the CDR3, the DNA is TGTGCCAGCACCTTAGCGGGGGGGAACTCTGGGGCCAACGTCCTGACTTTC. This gives the protein CASTLAGGNSGANVLTF. V usage is TRBV28 and J usage is TRBJ2-6; 11 bases match TRBD2. The CDR3 loop spans 17 amino acids. Germline V gene lookup returns CDR1 MDHEN and CDR2 SYDVKM. The V and J ends lost 7 bases and 0 bases, in that order; junction bases with no gene match: 5.

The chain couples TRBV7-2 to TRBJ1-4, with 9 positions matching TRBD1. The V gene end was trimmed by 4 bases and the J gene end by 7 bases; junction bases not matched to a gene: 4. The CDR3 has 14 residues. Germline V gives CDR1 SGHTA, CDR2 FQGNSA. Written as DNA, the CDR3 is TGTGCCAGCAGCTCCGGGACAGGGCTTGAAAAACTGTTTTTT. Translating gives CASSSGTGLEKLFF. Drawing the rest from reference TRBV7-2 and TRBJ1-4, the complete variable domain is GAGVSQSPSNKVTEKGKDVELRCDPISGHTALYWYRQSLGQGLEFLIYFQGNSAPDKSGLPSDRFSAERTGGSVSTLTIQRTQQEDSAVYLCASSSGTGLEKLFFGSGTQLSVL.

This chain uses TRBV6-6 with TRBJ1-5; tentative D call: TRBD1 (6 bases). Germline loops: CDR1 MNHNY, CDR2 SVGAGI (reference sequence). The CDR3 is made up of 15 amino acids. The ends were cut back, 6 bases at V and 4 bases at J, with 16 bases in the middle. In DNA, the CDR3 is TGTGCCAGCAGAGGCGGGGGGCACGAAAATCAGCCCCAGCATTTT. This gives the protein CASRGGGHENQPQHF.

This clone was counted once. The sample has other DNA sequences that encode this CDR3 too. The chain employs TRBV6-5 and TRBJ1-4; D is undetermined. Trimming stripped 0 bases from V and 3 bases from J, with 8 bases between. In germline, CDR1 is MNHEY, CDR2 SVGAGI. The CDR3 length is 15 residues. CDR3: CASSYSTRPNEKLFF. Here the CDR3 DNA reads TGTGCCAGCAGTTACTCGACCAGGCCTAATGAAAAACTGTTTTTT.

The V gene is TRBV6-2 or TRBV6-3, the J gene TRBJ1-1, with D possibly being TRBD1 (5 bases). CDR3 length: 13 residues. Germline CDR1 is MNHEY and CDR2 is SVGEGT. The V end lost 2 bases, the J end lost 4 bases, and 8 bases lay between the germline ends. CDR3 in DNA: TGTGCCAGCAGTTACGCGGGGACCACTGAAGCTTTCTTT. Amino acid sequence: CASSYAGTTEAFF.

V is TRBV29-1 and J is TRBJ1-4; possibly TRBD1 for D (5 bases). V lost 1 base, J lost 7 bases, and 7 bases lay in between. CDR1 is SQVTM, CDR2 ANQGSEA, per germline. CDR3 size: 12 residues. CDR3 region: CSVEVGAEKLFF. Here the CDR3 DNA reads TGCAGCGTTGAAGTAGGGGCTGAAAAACTGTTTTTT.

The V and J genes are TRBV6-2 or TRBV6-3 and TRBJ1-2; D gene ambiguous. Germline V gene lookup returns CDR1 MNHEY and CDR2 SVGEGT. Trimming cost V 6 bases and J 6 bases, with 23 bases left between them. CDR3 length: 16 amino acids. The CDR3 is CASSHWGGILINGYTF. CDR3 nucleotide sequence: TGTGCCAGCAGCCACTGGGGAGGTATATTGATCAATGGCTACACCTTC.

CDR3 region: CASSLMSGGEAFF. In DNA form, the CDR3 reads TGTGCCAGCAGCTTAATGAGCGGTGGTGAAGCTTTCTTT. V gene TRBV7-2 combines with J gene TRBJ1-1; D not resolved. Germline V gene data show CDR1 as SGHTA and CDR2 as FQGNSA. V was trimmed by 2 bases and J by 7 bases, leaving 11 bases between them. CDR3 size: 13 residues.

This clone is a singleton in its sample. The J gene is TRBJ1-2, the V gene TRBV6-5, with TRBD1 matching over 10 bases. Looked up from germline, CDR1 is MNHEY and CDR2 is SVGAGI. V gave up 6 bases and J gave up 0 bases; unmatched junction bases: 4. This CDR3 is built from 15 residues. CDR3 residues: CASSRDRGANYGYTF. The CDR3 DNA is TGTGCCAGCAGCCGGGACAGGGGAGCTAACTATGGCTACACCTTC.